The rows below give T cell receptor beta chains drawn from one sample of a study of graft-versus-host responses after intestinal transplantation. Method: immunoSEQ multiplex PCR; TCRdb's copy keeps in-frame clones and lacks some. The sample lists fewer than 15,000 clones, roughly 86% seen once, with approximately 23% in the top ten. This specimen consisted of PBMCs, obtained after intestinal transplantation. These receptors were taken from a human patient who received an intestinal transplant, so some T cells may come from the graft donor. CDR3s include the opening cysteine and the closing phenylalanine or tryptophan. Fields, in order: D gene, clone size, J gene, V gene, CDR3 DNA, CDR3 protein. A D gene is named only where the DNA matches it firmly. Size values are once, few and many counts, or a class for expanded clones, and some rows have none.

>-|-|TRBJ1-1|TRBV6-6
TGTGCCAGCAGTTACAGGGACCTTAACACTGAAGCTTTCTTT
CASSYRDLNTEAFF
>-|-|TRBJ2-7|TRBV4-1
TGCGCCAGCAGCCAAGAGATGGGGACTCTCTACGAGCAGTACTTC
CASSQEMGTLYEQYF
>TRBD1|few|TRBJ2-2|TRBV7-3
TGTGCCAGCAGCTCCCAGATGACAGGGAGAGAGACCGGGGAGCTGTTTTTT
CASSSQMTGRETGELFF
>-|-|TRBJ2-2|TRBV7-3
TGTGCCAGCAGCTTAGTTCCCGGGGAGCTGTTTTTT
CASSLVPGELFF
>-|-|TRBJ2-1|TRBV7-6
TGTGCCAGCAGCTTAATAGGTAATGAGCAGTTCTTC
CASSLIGNEQFF
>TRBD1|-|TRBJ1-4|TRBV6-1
TGTGCCAGCAGTAAACCGACAGGGATAGGTGAAAAACTGTTTTTT
CASSKPTGIGEKLFF
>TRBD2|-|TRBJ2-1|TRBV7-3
TGTGCCAGCAGCTTAGATGGGACTAGGAACAATGAGCAGTTCTTC
CASSLDGTRNNEQFF
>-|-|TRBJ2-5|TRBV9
TGTGCCAGCAGCGTTCCACCCCAAGAGACCCAGTACTTC
CASSVPPQETQYF
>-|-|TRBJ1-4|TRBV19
TGTGCCAGTAGTTGGGGGGGACTCGGTGAAAAACTGTTTTTT
CASSWGGLGEKLFF
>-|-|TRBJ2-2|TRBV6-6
TGTGCCAGCAGTTACAACACCGGGGAGCTGTTTTTT
CASSYNTGELFF
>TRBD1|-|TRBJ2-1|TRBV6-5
TGTGCCAGCAGTTACATCTTGGGACAGGACACGTTCTTC
CASSYILGQDTFF
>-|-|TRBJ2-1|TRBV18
TGTGCCAGCTCAAGCGGGTGGCAGGAAAGCAATGAGCAGTTCTTC
CASSSGWQESNEQFF
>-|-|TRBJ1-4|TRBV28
TGTGCCAGCAGTCAGGATGGTAATGAAAAACTGTTTTTT
CASSQDGNEKLFF
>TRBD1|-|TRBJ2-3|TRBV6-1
TGTGCCAGCAGTGAAGAAACAGGGGGGACAGATACGCAGTATTTT
CASSEETGGTDTQYF
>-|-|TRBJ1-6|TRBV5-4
TGTGCCAGCAGCTTGGGTCAGGGAAGGAATTCACCCCTCCACTTT
CASSLGQGRNSPLHF
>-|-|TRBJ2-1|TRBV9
TGTGCCAGCAGCGTACGGGTACGGGCGGGGCCCCCCCCAAATGAGCAGTTCTTC
CASSVRVRAGPPPNEQFF
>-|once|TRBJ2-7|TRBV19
TGTGCCAGTAGTAATTTCTACGAGCAGTACTTC
CASSNFYEQYF
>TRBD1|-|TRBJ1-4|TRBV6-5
TGTGCCAGCAGTACAGGGGTGGGTGAAAAACTGTTTTTT
CASSTGVGEKLFF
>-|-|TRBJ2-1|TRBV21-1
TGTGCCAGCAGCAAAGTCTCGCGGACAGCCCGAACACTTTACAATGAGCAGTTCTTC
CASSKVSRTARTLYNEQFF
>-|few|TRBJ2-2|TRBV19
TGTGCCAGTGGTCCCGGGGAGCTGTTTTTT
CASGPGELFF
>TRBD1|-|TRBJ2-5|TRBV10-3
TGTGCCATCAAAGGCGGGACAGGGGTTTCCCAAGAGACCCAGTACTTC
CAIKGGTGVSQETQYF
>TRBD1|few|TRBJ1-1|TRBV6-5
TGTGCCAGAAACAGGGGTTCGGGCACTGAAGCTTTCTTT
CARNRGSGTEAFF
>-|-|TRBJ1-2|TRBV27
TGTGCCAGCAGTTTACAGGGGAACTATGGCTACACCTTC
CASSLQGNYGYTF
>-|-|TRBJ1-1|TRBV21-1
TGTGCCAGCAGCAAAACGTCGACAGTTATGAACACTGAAGCTTTCTTT
CASSKTSTVMNTEAFF
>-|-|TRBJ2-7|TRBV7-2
TGTGCCAGCAGCACGATCTACGGGCAGTACTTC
CASSTIYGQYF
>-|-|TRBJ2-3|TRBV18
TGTGCCAGCTTTGGGACCGCCACAGATACGCAGTATTTT
CASFGTATDTQYF
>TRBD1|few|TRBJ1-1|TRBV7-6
TGTGCCAGCAGCCAGACAGGGACGGCTGAAGCTTTCTTT
CASSQTGTAEAFF
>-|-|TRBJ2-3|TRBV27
TGTGCCAGCAGTTTGGCTACACGAACAACAGATACGCAGTATTTT
CASSLATRTTDTQYF
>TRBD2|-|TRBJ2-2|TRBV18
TGTGCCAGCTCAGCTCGTCTAGCGGGAGAAGCCGGGGAGCTGTTTTTT
CASSARLAGEAGELFF
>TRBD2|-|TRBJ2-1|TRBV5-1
TGCGCCAGCAGCCTGGGGACTAGCTCCTACAATGAGCAGTTCTTC
CASSLGTSSYNEQFF
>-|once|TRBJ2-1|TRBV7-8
TGTGCCAGCGGGGCGGGAACCAATGAGCAGTTCTTC
CASGAGTNEQFF
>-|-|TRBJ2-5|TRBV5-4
TGTGCCAGCAGCTTGGCTGTGGAGGAGACCCAGTACTTC
CASSLAVEETQYF
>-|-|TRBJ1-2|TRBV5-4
TGTGCCAGCAGCTTGGTCGAGGCGCCCGGTGGCTACACCTTC
CASSLVEAPGGYTF
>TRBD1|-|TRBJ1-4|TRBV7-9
TGTGCCAGCAGCTCACGGGCAGGGGGATGGGATACTAATGAAAAACTGTTTTTT
CASSSRAGGWDTNEKLFF
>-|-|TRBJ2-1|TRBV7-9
TGTGCCAGCAGCTTAGAAGCCAACAGACAGTTCTTC
CASSLEANRQFF
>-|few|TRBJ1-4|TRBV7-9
TGTGCCAGCAGCCCCCAGGGTTGGACTAATGAAAAACTGTTTTTT
CASSPQGWTNEKLFF
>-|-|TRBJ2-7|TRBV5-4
TGTGCCAGCAGCTTCGGGGGACTCTCCTACGAGCAGTACTTC
CASSFGGLSYEQYF
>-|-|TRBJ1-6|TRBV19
TGTGCCAGTAGTATTGGAGCTTCTGTTCCCCTCCACTTT
CASSIGASVPLHF
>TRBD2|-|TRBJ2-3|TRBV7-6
TGTGCCAGCAGCCCTAGCGGGAGCGCAGATACGCAGTATTTT
CASSPSGSADTQYF
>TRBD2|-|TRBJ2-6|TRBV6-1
TGTGCCAGCCGTGAGGGAGGGTCTGGGGCCAACGTCCTGACTTTC
CASREGGSGANVLTF
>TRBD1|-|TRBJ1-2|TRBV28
TGTGCCCGCAGGGGGGCGGTGAGGGCGACTCTAAACTATGGCTACACCTTC
CARRGAVRATLNYGYTF
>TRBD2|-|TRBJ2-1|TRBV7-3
TGTGCCAGCAGCCCGACTAGCGGGAAGAACAATGAGCAGTTCTTC
CASSPTSGKNNEQFF
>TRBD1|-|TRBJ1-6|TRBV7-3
TGTGCCAGCAGCTTAGGGACAGCCAATTCACCCCTCCACTTT
CASSLGTANSPLHF
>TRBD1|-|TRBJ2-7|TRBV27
TGTGCCAGCAGTTTATTAGGGACACCGGGACAGGGGGACTACGAGCAGTACTTC
CASSLLGTPGQGDYEQYF
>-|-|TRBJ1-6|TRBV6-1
TGTGCCAGCGACGGAAATTGGAATAATTCACCCCTCCACTTT
CASDGNWNNSPLHF
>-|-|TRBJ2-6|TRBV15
TGTGCCACCAGCAAGTCAGGCTCTGGGGCCAACGTCCTGACTTTC
CATSKSGSGANVLTF
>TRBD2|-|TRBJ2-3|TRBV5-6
TGTGCCAGCAGTTTTAGCGGGACCGCAGATACGCAGTATTTT
CASSFSGTADTQYF
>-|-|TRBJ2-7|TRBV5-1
TGCGCCAGCGGTTCCTACGAGCAGTACTTC
CASGSYEQYF
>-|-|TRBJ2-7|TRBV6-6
TGTGCCAGCAGTTACTCGCGGTCCCGGGGGTACGAGCAGTACTTC
CASSYSRSRGYEQYF
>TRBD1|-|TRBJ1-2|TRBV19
TGTGCCAGTAGTCAACAGGGGGCGGCGGGCTACACCTTC
CASSQQGAAGYTF
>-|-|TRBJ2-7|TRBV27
TGTGCCAGCAGCCGGACGGGTTACGAGCAGTACTTC
CASSRTGYEQYF
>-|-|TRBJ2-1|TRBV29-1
TGCAGCGTTGAAGCCTCTACCGTGGGCAATGAGCAGTTCTTC
CSVEASTVGNEQFF
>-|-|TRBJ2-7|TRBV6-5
TGTGCCAGCACGGTAGGCGTCAGCGGCTCCTACGAGCAGTACTTC
CASTVGVSGSYEQYF
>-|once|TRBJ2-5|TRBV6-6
TGTGCCAGCAGTCGTCACCACGGAGAGACCCAGTACTTC
CASSRHHGETQYF
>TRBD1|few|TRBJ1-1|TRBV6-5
TGTGCCAGCAGTTACGTAGGACAGGGGGCCGGCACTGAAGCTTTCTTT
CASSYVGQGAGTEAFF